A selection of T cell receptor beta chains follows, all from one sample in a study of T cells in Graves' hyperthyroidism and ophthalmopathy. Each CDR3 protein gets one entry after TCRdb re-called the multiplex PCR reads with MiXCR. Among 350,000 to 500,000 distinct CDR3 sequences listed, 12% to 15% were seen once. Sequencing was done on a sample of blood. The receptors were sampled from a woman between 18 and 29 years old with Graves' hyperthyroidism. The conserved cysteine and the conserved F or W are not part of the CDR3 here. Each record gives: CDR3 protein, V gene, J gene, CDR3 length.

ASSPSGGYTEAF	TRBV7-9	TRBJ1-1	12
ASFPGQGNHNEQF	TRBV12-3/TRBV12-4	TRBJ2-1	13
ASNPRGTDTQY	TRBV19	TRBJ2-3	11
ASSSTGGGYNEQF	TRBV5-5	TRBJ2-1	13
ASSEALERASSYNEQF	TRBV2	TRBJ2-1	16
ASSQDYSWRETQY	TRBV4-1	TRBJ2-5	13
ASSYGRGRGGELF	TRBV6-5	TRBJ2-2	13
ASSRRTSGSVDEQF	TRBV11-1	TRBJ2-1	14
ATSRDITGNTEAF	TRBV15	TRBJ1-1	13
ASSRDREYEQY	TRBV11-1	TRBJ2-7	11
ASSQGSGRSSYEQY	TRBV4-1	TRBJ2-7	14
ASSLSRPSGANVLT	TRBV27	TRBJ2-6	14
ASSEARGADNEQF	TRBV25-1	TRBJ2-1	13
ASSRSGPKETQY	TRBV18	TRBJ2-5	12
ASSLDQQLAPQH	TRBV7-2	TRBJ1-5	12
ASSLGLTEQY	TRBV11-2	TRBJ2-7	10
SAKTSGNEQF	TRBV20-1	TRBJ2-1	10
AWSLGGGNTIY	TRBV30	TRBJ1-3	11
ASRLYREAF	TRBV28	TRBJ1-1	9
SAERTDLAKNIQY	TRBV20-1	TRBJ2-4	13
ASILRRGANTEAF	TRBV27	TRBJ1-1	13
ASSANRAGNTIY	TRBV9	TRBJ1-3	12
ASRDGRNEKLF	TRBV11-2	TRBJ1-4	11
ASSFPTNEKLF	TRBV28	TRBJ1-4	11
ASSLFGGPGNTIY	TRBV12-3/TRBV12-4	TRBJ1-3	13
ATSRDRRTANTEAF	TRBV15	TRBJ1-1	14